The present entry profiles one TCR beta chain with its context. CD4 T cells were positively selected, then CD8 T cells from the CD4-negative fraction. Cells stained for CD3, CD4, CD8, CD45RA, CD27 and viability were sorted into four CD45RA/CD27 subsets. This record belongs to a study of naive and memory T cell subsets. An equimolar mix of two oligonucleotides served as the beta constant-region primer for TRBC1 and TRBC2. TCRdb processed the UMI-ligation and nested PCR reads anew with MiXCR; each CDR3 protein has one entry. The sample lists 65,000 to 85,000 distinct CDR3 sequences, less than 15% occurring once. Trimming pared 6 bases from V and 6 bases from J, leaving 18 bases between. Germline lookup yields CDR1 MNHEY and CDR2 SVGEGT. This CDR3 spans 14 amino acids.

The chain carries TRBV6-2 or TRBV6-3 and TRBJ2-7; D perhaps matches TRBD1 (6 bases). The sequenced material came from central memory CD4+ T cells from blood. The receptor comes from a human donor in good health. The CDR3 DNA reads TGTGCCAGCAGCAAACAGGGTACGGCTTCCGAGCAGTACTTC. Amino acids: CASSKQGTASEQYF.